These T cell receptor beta chains were read from a single sample in a study of T cell clones after liver transplantation. Sequenced by immunoSEQ multiplex PCR; TCRdb stores in-frame clones only, minus some. The data hold tens of thousands of clones, with more than 75% observed a single time. The sample was CD4+ T cells from blood, taken before liver transplant. These receptors were obtained from a human donor who received a liver transplant. Both conserved end residues are trimmed from each CDR3. A D gene is named only where the DNA matches it firmly.

d_call	v_call	cdr3_aa
.	TRBV5-1	ASSFDTVRSGNTIY
TRBD1	TRBV28	ASSSTGTASYEQY
TRBD1	TRBV7-2	ASSRDSKNTIY
TRBD2	TRBV5-6	ASSLVGASGRPFAYEQY
.	TRBV13	ASSIRRGGNQPQH
TRBD2	TRBV4-3	ASSQDRGGANTGELF
TRBD1	TRBV19	ASTLPTGGITGELF
.	TRBV28	ASTIGSGSYEQY
.	TRBV5-1	ASSLNGGPNEKLF
.	TRBV18	ASSTGDPKNIQY
.	TRBV5-1	ASSFDGVAYNEQF
TRBD1	TRBV5-1	ASSFLTGGYNEQF
.	TRBV29-1	SVEKGSYEQY
.	TRBV7-6	ASSFRSSGEQY
.	TRBV6-5	ASSYRGRETQY
.	TRBV11-2	ASSLGSGRVGELF
.	TRBV7-2	ASSLVESTDTQY
TRBD1	TRBV27	ASSLLGQNNEKLF
.	TRBV5-4	ASSPSGGRSEKLF
TRBD2	TRBV7-8	ASSKQYTGTSGSNEQF
.	TRBV11-2	ASSLSDSNEQF
.	TRBV5-1	ASSLGQTSYGYT
.	TRBV4-3	ASSQTLNSPLH
.	TRBV7-6	ASSSDSNTEAF
.	TRBV28	ASSPPGGTGQETQY
.	TRBV9	ASSGEDRRGETQY
TRBD1	TRBV9	ASSARDSSYEQY
TRBD2	TRBV9	ASSVAAGEWDTQY
TRBD2	TRBV5-4	ASSRLAEINEQF
TRBD2	TRBV27	ASSPFGRSPTDTQY
TRBD1	TRBV19	ASSRDRVGQETQY
.	TRBV11-3	ASSLQETQY
TRBD2	TRBV7-6	ASSPSGGAGTQY
.	TRBV10-3	AIGDFTKASSYNEQF
.	TRBV4-1	ASSRLMGGTEAF
.	TRBV5-8	ASLRGFIGNTEAF
.	TRBV19	ASRRTQSPATDTQY